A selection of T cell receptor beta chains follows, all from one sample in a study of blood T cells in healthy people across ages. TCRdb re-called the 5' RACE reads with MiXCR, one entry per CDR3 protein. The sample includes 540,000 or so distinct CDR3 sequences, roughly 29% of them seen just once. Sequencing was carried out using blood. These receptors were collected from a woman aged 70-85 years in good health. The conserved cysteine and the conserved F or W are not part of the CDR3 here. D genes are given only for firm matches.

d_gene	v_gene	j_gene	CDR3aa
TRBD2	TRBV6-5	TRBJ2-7	ASRAGTSGSYEQY
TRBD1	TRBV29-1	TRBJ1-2	SVEDRAGRGYT
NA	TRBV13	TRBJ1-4	ASSLGHRAATNEKLF
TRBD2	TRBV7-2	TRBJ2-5	ASSHGLAGGNPKETQY
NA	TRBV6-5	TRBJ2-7	ASRGPAYEQY
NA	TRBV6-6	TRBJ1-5	ASRQQGYSNQPQH
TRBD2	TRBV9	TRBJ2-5	ASSVGGLGGSRGETQY
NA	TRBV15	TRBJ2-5	ATSRDRETQY
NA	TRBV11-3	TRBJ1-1	ASSLDSGNTEAF
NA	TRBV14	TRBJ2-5	ASSQVWQAAQETQY
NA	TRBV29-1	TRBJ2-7	SVEDLRLQY
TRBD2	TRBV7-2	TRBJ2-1	ASSGGTSPSVIQF
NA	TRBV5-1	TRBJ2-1	ASSLRELGNEQF
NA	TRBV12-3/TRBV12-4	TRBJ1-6	ASSPRGGSPLH
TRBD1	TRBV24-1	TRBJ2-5	ATSGPGGWRETQY
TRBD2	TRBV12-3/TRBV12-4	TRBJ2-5	ASSQLAGAWETQY
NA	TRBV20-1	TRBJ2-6	SAREPPGANVLT
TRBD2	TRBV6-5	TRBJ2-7	ASTRGYEQY
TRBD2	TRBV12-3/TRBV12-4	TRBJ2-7	ASTGGVTYEQY
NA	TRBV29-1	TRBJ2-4	SGGERNIQY
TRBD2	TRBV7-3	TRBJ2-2	ASSLRPAGGPVNTGELF
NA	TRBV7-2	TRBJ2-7	ASSLRGQTTGAYEQY
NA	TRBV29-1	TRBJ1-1	SVETPGRDTEAF
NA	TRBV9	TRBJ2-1	ASSVRLKDSYNEQF
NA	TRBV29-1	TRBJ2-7	SVLRSTEQY
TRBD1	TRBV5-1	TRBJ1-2	ASSLGGTGVGYT
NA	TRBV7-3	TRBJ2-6	ASSSGRAGANVLT
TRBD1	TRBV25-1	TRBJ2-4	ASSATGTGGPKTIQY
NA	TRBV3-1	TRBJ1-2	ASSLRTLAGGGTT
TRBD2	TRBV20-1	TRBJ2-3	SARGLRRGGSDTQY
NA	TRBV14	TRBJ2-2	ASSPRLQTGELF
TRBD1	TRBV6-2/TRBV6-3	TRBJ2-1	ASGSGQGYNEQF
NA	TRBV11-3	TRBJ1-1	ASSLYSSMNTEAF
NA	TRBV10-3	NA	AISDTRLQETQY
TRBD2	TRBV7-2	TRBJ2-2	ASSPSGLAGGTGELF
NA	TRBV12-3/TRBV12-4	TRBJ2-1	ASSRPLTPKAERSYNEQF
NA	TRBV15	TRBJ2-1	ATSREQYNEQF
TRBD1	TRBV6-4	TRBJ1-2	AGSFDRGDGYT
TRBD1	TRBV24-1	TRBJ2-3	ATGDLTDTLY
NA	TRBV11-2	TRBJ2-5	ASSLTAPGRGRWETQY
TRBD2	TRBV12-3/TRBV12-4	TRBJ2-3	ASSLPSGGWDTQY
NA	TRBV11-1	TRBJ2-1	ASSSDQDYNEQF
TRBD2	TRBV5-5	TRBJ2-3	ASSLAGGVSTDTQY
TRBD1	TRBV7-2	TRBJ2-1	ASSFPGQGSNEQF
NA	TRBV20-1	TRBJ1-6	SASPGFNSPLH
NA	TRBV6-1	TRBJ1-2	ASSVEGPTYGYT
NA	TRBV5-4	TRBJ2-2	ASSPGSFPTGELF
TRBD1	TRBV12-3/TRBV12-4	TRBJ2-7	ASSGDWTGVLTSYEQY
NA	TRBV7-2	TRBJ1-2	ASSLLGPNYGYT
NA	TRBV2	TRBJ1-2	ASSVKEGGWDYGYT
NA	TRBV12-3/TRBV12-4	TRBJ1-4	ASRESTNEKLF